The following is a TCR beta chain sequence with its context. Germline CDR1 DFQATT, CDR2 SNEGSKA (reference sequence). V trimming: 0 bases; J trimming: 5 bases; junction bases outside the gene matches: 2. This CDR3 has 14 residues. Unique molecular identifiers were present on the cDNA, which also gained a universal primer site by template switching. TCRdb reprocessed the 5' RACE reads with MiXCR, giving one entry per CDR3 protein. The sample records hundreds of thousands of distinct CDR3 sequences, about 20% being singletons. This record comes from a study of identical twins. These same records also appear under a second study, on T cells expressing NK-cell markers. From that second work: Sorted CD3+CD56-NKG2C+, CD3+CD56+NKG2C+ and CD3+CD56+NKG2C- T cells supplied the TCR beta repertoires. Serological testing identified most of the eight sequenced donors as HCMV-seropositive and one as seronegative. An anti-gamma-delta TCR antibody restricted sorting to alpha-beta TCR T cells in several experiments.

This clonotype originated in a woman aged 18-35 years in good health. Sequenced sample: PBMCs. The chain couples TRBV20-1 to TRBJ1-1; 11 nucleotides match TRBD1. The CDR3 reads CSARDGTGGTEAFF. CDR3 sequence (DNA): TGCAGTGCTAGAGACGGGACAGGGGGAACTGAAGCTTTCTTT.